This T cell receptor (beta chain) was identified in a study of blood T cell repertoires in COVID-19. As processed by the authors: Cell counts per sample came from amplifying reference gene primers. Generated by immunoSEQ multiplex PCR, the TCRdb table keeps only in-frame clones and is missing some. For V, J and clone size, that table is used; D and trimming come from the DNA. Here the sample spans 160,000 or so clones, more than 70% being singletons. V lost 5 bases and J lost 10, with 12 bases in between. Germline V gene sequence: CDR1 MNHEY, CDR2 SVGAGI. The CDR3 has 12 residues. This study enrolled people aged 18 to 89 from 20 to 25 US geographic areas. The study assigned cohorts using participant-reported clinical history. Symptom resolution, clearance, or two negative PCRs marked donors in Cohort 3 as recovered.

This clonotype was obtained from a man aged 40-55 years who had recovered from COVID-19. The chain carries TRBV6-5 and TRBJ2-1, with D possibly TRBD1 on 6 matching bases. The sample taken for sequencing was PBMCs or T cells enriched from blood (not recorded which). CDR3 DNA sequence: TGTGCCAGCAGTAAGTCAGGGGTCGAGCAGTTCTTC. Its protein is CASSKSGVEQFF.